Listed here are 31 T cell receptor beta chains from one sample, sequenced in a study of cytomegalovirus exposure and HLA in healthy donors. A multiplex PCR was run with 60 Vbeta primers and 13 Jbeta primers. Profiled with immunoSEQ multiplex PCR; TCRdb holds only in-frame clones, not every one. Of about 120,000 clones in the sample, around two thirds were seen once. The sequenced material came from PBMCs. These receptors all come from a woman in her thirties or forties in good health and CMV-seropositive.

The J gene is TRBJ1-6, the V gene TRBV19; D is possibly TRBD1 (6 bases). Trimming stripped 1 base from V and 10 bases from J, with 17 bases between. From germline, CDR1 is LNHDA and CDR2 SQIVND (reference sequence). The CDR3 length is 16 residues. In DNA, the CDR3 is TGTGCCAGTAGTATAGGTGCAGGGGTTTCCAGATCACCCCTCCACTTT. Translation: CASSIGAGVSRSPLHF.

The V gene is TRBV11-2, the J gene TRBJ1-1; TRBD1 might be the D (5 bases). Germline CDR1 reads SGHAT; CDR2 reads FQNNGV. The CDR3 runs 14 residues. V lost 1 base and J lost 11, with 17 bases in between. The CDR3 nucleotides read TGTGCCAGCAGCTTAGGGTGGTCCGGGGGGACTGCTTTCTTT. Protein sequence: CASSLGWSGGTAFF.

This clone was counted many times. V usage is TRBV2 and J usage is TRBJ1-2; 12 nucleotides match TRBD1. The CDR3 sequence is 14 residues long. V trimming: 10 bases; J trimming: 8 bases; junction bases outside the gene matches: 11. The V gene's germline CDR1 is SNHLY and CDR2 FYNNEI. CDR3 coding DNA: TGTGCCACCCGACCGGGACAGGGGGCTGACGGCTACACCTTC. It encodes CATRPGQGADGYTF.

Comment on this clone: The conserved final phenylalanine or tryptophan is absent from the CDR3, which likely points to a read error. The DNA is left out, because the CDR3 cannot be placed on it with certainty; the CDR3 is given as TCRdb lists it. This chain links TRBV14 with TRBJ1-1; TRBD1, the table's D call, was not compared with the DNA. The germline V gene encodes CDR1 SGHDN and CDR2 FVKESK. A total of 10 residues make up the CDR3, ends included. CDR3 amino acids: CASSHHPGQG.

The CDR3 DNA sequence: TGTGCCAGCAGCCCGGGACAGGGACCCGAAAAACTGTTTTTT. Translating it yields CASSPGQGPEKLFF. This rearrangement joins TRBV7-9 to TRBJ1-4; 9 nucleotides match TRBD1. Germline loops: CDR1 SEHNR, CDR2 FQNEAQ (reference sequence). The CDR3 contains 14 residues. The V and J ends lost 5 bases and 8 bases, in that order; junction bases with no gene match: 6.

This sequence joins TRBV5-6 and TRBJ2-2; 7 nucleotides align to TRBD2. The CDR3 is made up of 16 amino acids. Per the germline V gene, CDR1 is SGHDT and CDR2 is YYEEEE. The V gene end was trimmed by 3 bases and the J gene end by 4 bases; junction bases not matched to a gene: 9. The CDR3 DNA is TGTGCCAGCAGCTGGAGCCGTTGGGGGGGCACCGGGGAGCTGTTTTTT. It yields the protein CASSWSRWGGTGELFF.

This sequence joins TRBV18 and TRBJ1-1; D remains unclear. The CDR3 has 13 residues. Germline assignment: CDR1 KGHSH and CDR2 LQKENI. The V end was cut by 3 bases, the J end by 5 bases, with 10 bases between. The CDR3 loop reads CASSPGNRTEAFF. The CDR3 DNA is TGTGCCAGCTCACCCGGGAACCGAACTGAAGCTTTCTTT.

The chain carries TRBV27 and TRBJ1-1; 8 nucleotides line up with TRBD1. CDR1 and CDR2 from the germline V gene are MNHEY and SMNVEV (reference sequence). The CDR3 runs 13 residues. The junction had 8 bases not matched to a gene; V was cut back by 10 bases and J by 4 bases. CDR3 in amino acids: CATQGQGGTEAFF. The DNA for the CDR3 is TGTGCCACCCAAGGACAGGGCGGCACTGAAGCTTTCTTT.

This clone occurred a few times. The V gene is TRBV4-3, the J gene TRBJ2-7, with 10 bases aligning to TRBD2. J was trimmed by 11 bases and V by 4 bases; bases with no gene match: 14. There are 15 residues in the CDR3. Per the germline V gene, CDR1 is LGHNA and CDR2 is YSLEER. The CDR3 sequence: CASSLEIGLAGVEYF. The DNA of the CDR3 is TGCGCCAGCAGCCTCGAAATCGGGCTAGCGGGAGTAGAGTACTTC.

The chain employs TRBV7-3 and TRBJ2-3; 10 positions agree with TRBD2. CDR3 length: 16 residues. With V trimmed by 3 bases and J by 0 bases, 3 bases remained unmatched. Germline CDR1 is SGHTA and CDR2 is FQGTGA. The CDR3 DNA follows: TGTGCCAGCAGCTTCACGACTAGCGGGAGCACAGATACGCAGTATTTT. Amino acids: CASSFTTSGSTDTQYF.

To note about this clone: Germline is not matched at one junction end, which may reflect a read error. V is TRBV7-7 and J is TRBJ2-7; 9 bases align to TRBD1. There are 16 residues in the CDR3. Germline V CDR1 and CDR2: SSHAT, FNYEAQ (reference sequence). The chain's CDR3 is CASSSSRDRASYEQYF. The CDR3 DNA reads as TGTGCTAGCAGCTCGTCCCGGGACAGGGCTTCTTACGAGCAGTACTTC. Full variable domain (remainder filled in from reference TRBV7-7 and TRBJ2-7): GAGVSQSPRYKVTKRGQDVTLRCDPISSHATLYWYQQALGQGPEFLTYFNYEAQPDKSGLPSDRFSAERPEGSISTLTIQRTEQRDSAMYRCASSSSRDRASYEQYFGPGTRLTVT.

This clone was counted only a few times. The CDR3 bases are TGTGCCAGCAGCCATACAGGGGAGCTGTTTTTT. This sequence encodes CASSHTGELFF. This chain connects TRBV4-2 to TRBJ2-2; no firm D call. V dropped 3 bases and J dropped 8 bases, with 4 bases sitting between them. The germline gives CDR1 LGHNA, CDR2 YNFKEQ. The CDR3 spans 11 residues.

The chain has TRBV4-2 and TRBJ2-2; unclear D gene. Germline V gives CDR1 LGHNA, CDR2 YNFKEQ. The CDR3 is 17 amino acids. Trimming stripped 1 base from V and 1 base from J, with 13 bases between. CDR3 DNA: TGTGCCAGCAGCCAAGGTTCAGGTTCTGAGAACACCGGGGAGCTGTTTTTT. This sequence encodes CASSQGSGSENTGELFF.

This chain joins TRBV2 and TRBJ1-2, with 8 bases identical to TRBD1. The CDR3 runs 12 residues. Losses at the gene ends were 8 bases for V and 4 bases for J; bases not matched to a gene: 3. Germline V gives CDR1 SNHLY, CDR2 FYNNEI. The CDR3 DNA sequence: TGTGCCAGCTGGGGACAGGTCTATGGCTACACCTTC. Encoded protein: CASWGQVYGYTF.

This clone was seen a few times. CDR3 coding DNA: TGTGCCAGCAGCCAGAGACCCGCACAGGGTGGCGAAAAACTGTTTTTT. Residues: CASSQRPAQGGEKLFF. V is TRBV7-2 and J is TRBJ1-4; possible D gene TRBD1, 6 bases. The CDR3 contains 16 residues. Trimming left V 5 bases short and J 8 bases short, with 21 bases between. The germline gives CDR1 SGHTA, CDR2 FQGNSA.

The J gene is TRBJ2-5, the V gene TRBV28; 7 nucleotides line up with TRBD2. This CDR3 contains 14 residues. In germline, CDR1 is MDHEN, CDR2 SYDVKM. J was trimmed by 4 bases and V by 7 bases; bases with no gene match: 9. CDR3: CASTTGEGGETQYF. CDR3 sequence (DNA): TGTGCCAGCACAACCGGGGAGGGCGGAGAGACCCAGTACTTC.

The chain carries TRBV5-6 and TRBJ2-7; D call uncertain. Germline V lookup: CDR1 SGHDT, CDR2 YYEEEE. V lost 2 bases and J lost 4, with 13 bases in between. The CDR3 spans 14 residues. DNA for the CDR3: TGTGCCAGCAGCTTTTTTACCAGATCATACGAGCAGTACTTC. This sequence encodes CASSFFTRSYEQYF.

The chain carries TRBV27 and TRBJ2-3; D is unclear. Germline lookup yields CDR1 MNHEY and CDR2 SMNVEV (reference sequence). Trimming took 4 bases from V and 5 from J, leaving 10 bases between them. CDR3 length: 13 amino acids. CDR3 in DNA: TGTGCCAGCAGTTACAGTTCAGGAGATACGCAGTATTTT. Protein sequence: CASSYSSGDTQYF.

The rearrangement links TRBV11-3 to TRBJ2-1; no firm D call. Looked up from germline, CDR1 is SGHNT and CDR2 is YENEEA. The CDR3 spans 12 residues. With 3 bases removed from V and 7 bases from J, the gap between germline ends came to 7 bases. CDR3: CASSLKRNEQFF. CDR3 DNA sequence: TGTGCCAGCAGCTTGAAGAGAAATGAGCAGTTCTTC.

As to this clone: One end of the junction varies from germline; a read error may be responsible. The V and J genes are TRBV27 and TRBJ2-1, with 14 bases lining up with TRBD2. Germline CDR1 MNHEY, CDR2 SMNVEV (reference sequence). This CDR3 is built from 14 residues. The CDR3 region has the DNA TGTGCCAGCAGTTTAGGACTAGCGGGAGGTGAGAAGTTCTTC. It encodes CASSLGLAGGEKFF.

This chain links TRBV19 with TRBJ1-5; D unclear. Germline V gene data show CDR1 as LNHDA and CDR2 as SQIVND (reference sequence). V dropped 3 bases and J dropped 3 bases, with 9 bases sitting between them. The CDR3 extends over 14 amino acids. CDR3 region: CASSIRSDNQPQHF. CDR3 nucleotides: TGTGCCAGTAGTATTCGTTCAGACAATCAGCCCCAGCATTTT.

The CDR3 DNA sequence: TGTGCCAGCAGCACCCGGACTAGCGGGAGGGTAGGGGAGCAGTTCTTC. The encoded protein is CASSTRTSGRVGEQFF. This chain joins TRBV7-9 and TRBJ2-1; 15 positions agree with TRBD2. J was trimmed by 10 bases and V by 5 bases; bases with no gene match: 9. The CDR3 contains 16 residues. The germline V gene has CDR1 SEHNR and CDR2 FQNEAQ (reference sequence).

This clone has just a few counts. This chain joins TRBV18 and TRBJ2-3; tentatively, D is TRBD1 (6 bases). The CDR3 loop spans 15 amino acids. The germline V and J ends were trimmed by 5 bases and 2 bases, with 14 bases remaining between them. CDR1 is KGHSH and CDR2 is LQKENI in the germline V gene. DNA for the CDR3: TGTGCCAGCTCAGTACAGGGTTTGGTCACAGATACGCAGTATTTT. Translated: CASSVQGLVTDTQYF.

As DNA, the CDR3 is TGTGCCTGCTTTGGGGCGGGGACTGAAGCTTTCTTT. This encodes CACFGAGTEAFF. The chain uses TRBV30 and TRBJ1-1; the D gene is possibly TRBD1 (5 bases). Trimming stripped 6 bases from V and 5 bases from J, with 13 bases between. The germline CDR1 and CDR2 sequences are GTSNPN and SVGIG (reference sequence). The CDR3 is made up of 12 amino acids.

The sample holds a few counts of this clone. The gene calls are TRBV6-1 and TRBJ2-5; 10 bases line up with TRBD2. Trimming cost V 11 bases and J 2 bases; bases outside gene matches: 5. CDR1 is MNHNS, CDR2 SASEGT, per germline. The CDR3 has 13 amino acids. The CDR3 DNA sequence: TGTGCCGGTCGGACTAGCGGACAAGAGACCCAGTACTTC. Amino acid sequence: CAGRTSGQETQYF.

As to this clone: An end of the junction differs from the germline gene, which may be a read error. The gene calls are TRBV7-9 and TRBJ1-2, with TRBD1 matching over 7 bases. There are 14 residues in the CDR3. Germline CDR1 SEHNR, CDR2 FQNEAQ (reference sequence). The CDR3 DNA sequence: TGTTCCAGCAGCTTAGGCACAGGGGTCGGGGGCTACACCTTC. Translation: CSSSLGTGVGGYTF.

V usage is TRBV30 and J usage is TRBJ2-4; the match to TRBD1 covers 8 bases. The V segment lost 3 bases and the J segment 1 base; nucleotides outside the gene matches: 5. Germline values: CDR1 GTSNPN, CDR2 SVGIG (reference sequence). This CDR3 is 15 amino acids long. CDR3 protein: CAWRTGDFAKNIQYF. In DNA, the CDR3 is TGTGCCTGGAGGACAGGGGATTTCGCCAAAAACATTCAGTACTTC. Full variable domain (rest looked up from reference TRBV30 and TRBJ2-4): SQTIHQWPATLVQPVGSPLSLECTVEGTSNPNLYWYRQAAGRGLQLLFYSVGIGQISSEVPQNLSASRPQDRQFILSSKKLLLSDSGFYLCAWRTGDFAKNIQYFGAGTRLSVL.

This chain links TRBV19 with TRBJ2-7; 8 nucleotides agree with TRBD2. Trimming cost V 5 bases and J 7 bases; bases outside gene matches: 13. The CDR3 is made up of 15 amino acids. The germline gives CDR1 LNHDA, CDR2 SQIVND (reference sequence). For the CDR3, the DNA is TGTGCCAGTAGTGAACTAGCGGAGTCTGGGGGTGAGCAGTACTTC. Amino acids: CASSELAESGGEQYF.

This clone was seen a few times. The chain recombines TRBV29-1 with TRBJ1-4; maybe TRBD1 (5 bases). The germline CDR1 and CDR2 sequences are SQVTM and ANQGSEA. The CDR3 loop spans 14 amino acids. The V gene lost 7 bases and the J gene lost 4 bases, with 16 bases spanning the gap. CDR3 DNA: TGCAGCGCTAGGAAGGGGCCGAATAATGAAAAACTGTTTTTT. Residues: CSARKGPNNEKLFF.

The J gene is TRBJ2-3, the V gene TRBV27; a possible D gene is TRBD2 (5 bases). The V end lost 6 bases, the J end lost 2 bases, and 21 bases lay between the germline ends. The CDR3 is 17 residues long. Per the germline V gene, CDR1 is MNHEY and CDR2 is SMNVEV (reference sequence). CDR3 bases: TGTGCCAGCAGCCCCGCCGCCAGACTATCTTACACAGATACGCAGTATTTT. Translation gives CASSPAARLSYTDTQYF.

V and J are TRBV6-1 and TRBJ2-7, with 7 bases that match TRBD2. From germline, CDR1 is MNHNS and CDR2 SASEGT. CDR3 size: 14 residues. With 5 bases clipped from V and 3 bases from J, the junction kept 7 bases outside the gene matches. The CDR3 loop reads CASSRPGGYYEQYF. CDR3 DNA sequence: TGTGCCAGCAGTCGACCGGGGGGTTACTACGAGCAGTACTTC.